Detailed here is one T cell receptor (beta chain). This sample was included in a study of blood T cell repertoires in COVID-19. In the source study's methods: Reference gene primers were amplified, and this amplification served to estimate nucleated cell counts. Sequencing used immunoSEQ multiplex PCR; TCRdb keeps in-frame clones, though not all of them. That table supplies the V and J calls and clone size; D and trimming were determined from the DNA. Of some 260,000 clones in the sample, just over 90% were seen once. CDR1 is MGHRA and CDR2 is YSYEKL in the germline V gene. The CDR3 extends over 16 amino acids. V lost 4 bases, J lost 7 bases, and 22 bases lay in between. Cohort assignment relied on participant-reported clinical history. Cohort 3 recovery required two negative PCRs, clearance, or symptom resolution.

The sequence came from a woman under 30 who had recovered from COVID-19. Input material: PBMCs or T cells enriched from blood (not recorded which). V is TRBV4-1 and J is TRBJ1-2, with D perhaps matching TRBD1 (5 bases). For the CDR3, the DNA is TGCGCCAGCAGCCCCCAGTCGGGGGGGAGCTTCGCTGGCTACACCTTC. Translated, it gives CASSPQSGGSFAGYTF.